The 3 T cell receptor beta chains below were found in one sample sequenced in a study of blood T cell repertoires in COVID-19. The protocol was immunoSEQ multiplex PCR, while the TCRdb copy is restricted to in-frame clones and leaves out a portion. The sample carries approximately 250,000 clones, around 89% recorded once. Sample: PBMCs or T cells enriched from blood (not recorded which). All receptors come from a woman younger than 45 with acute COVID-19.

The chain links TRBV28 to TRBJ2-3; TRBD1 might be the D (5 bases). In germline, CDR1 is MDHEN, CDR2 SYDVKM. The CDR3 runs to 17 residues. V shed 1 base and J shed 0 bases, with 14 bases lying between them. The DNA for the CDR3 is TGTGCCAGCAGTTTATCCGCAGGGCTTTATAGCACAGATACGCAGTATTTT. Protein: CASSLSAGLYSTDTQYF.

DNA of the CDR3: TGTGCCAGCACTCCAAATTCACTTCTAATCTCCTACGAGCAGTACTTC. Encoded protein: CASTPNSLLISYEQYF. The chain is built from TRBV27 and TRBJ2-7; D ambiguous. Germline-derived CDR1 and CDR2 are MNHEY and SMNVEV (reference sequence). Trimming left V 7 bases short and J 0 bases short, with 19 bases between. The CDR3 covers 16 residues.

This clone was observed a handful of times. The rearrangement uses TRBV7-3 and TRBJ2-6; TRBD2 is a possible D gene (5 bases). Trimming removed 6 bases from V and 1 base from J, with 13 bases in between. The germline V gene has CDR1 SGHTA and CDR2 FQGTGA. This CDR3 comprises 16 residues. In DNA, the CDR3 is TGTGCCAGCAGTTCGGGGTTAGGGTCTGGGGCCAACGTCCTGACTTTC. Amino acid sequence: CASSSGLGSGANVLTF.